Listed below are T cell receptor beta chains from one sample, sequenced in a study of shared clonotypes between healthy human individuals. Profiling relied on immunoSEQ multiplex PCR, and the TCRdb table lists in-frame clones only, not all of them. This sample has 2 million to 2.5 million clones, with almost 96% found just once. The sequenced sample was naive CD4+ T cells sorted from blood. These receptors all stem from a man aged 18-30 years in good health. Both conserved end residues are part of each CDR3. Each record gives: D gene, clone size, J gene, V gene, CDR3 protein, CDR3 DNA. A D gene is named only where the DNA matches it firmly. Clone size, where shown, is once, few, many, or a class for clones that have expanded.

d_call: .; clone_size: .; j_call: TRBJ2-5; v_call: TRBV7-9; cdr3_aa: CASSLVAGTSQETQYF; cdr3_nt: TGTGCCAGCAGCTTAGTAGCCGGGACCTCCCAAGAGACCCAGTACTTC
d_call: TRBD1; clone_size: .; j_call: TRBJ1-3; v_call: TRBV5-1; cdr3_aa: CASSQTGSSGNTIYF; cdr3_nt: TGCGCCAGCAGCCAGACAGGGAGCTCTGGAAACACCATATATTTT
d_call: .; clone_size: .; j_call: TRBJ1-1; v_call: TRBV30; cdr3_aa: CAWSQIGTEAFF; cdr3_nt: TGTGCCTGGAGCCAAATTGGCACTGAAGCTTTCTTT
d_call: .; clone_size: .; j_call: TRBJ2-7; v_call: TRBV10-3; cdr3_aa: CAISEPPGAGPYEQYF; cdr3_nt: TGTGCCATCAGTGAGCCGCCTGGGGCAGGGCCCTACGAGCAGTACTTC
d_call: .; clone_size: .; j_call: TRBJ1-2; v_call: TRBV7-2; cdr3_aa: CASSSNDYGYTF; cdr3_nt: TGTGCCAGCAGCTCGAACGACTATGGCTACACCTTC
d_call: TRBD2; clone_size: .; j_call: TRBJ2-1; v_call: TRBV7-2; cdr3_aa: CASTSGGSSYNEQFF; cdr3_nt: TGTGCCAGCACATCCGGGGGGAGCTCCTACAATGAGCAGTTCTTC
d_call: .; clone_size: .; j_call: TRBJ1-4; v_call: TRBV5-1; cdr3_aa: CASSLGTQLAANEKLFF; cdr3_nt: TGCGCCAGCAGCTTGGGGACACAGCTTGCGGCTAATGAAAAACTGTTTTTT
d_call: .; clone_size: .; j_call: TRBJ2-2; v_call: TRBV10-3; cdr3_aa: CAISVYLNTGELFF; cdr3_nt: TGTGCCATCAGTGTGTACTTGAACACCGGGGAGCTGTTTTTT
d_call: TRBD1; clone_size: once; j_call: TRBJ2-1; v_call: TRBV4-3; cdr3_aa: CASSQGAGTGLDNEQFF; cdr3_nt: TGCGCCAGCAGCCAAGGGGCCGGGACAGGGCTAGACAATGAGCAGTTCTTC
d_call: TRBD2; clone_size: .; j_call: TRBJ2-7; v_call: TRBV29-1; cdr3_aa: CSAQAPTSGKTYEQYF; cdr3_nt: TGCAGCGCTCAAGCGCCTACTAGCGGGAAAACCTACGAGCAGTACTTC
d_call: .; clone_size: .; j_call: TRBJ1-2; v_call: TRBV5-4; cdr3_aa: CASSSDSLYGYTF; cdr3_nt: TGTGCCAGCAGCTCTGACAGCTTATATGGCTACACCTTC
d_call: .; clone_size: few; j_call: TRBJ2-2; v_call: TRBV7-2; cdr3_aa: CASSLFVPGELFF; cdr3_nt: TGTGCCAGCAGCTTGTTCGTCCCCGGGGAGCTGTTTTTT
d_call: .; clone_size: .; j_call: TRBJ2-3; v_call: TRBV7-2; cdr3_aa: CASSLVYSSTDTQYF; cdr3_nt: TGTGCCAGCAGCTTAGTGTACAGTAGCACAGATACGCAGTATTTT
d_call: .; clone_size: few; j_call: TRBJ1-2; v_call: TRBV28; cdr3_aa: CASSLTGFSYGYTF; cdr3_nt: TGTGCCAGCAGTTTAACAGGGTTTAGCTATGGCTACACCTTC
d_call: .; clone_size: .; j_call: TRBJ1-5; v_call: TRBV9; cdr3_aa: CASSVGAGYNQPQHF; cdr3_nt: TGTGCCAGCAGCGTAGGTGCGGGGTACAATCAGCCCCAGCATTTT
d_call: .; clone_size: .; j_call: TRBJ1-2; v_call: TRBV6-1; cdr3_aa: CASSAYGFSSSGYGYTF; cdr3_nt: TGTGCCAGCAGTGCGTACGGCTTCTCTTCTTCAGGGTATGGCTACACCTTC
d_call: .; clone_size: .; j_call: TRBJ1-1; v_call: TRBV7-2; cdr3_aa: CASSLIYQGTEAFF; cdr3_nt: TGTGCCAGCAGCTTAATCTACCAGGGCACTGAAGCTTTCTTT
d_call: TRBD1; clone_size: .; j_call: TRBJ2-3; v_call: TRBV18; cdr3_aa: CASSPPGQVHTDTQYF; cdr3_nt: TGTGCCAGCTCACCGCCGGGACAGGTTCACACAGATACGCAGTATTTT
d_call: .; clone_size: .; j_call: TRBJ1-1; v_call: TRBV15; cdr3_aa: CATSRDGGNTEAFF; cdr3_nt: TGTGCCACCAGCAGAGATGGAGGGAACACTGAAGCTTTCTTT
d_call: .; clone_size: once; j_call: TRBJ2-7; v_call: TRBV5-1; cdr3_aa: CASSEQREQYF; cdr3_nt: TGCGCCAGCAGCGAGCAGAGGGAGCAGTACTTC
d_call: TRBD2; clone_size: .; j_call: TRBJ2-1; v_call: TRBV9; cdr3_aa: CASSVSGNSYNEQFF; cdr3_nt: TGTGCCAGCAGCGTCAGCGGGAACTCCTACAATGAGCAGTTCTTC
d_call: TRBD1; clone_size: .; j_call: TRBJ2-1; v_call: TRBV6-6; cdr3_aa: CASSSRDSPMWEFF; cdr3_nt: TGTGCCAGCAGTTCCCGGGACAGCCCGATGTGGGAGTTCTTC
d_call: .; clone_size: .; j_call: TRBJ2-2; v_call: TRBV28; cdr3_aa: CASKTHGEELFF; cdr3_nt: TGTGCCAGTAAGACTCACGGAGAGGAGCTGTTTTTT
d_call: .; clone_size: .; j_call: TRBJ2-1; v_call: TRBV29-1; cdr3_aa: CSVRTSTGVNEQFF; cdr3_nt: TGCAGCGTTCGGACATCAACGGGGGTTAATGAGCAGTTCTTC
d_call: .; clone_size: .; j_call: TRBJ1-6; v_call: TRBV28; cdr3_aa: CASSRPGPVDSPLHF; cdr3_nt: TGTGCCAGCAGTAGGCCGGGCCCTGTGGATTCACCCCTCCACTTT
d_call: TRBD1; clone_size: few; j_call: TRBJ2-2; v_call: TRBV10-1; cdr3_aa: CASSPGTANTGELFF; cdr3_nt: TGCGCCAGCAGCCCCGGGACAGCGAACACCGGGGAGCTGTTTTTT
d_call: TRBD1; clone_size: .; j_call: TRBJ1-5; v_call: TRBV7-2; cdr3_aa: CASSLYRGYQPQHF; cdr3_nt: TGTGCCAGCAGCCTTTACAGGGGTTATCAGCCCCAGCATTTT
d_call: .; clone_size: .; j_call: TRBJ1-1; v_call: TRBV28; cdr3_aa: CASDRRLNTEAFF; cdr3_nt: TGTGCCAGCGACCGTCGGCTGAACACTGAAGCTTTCTTT
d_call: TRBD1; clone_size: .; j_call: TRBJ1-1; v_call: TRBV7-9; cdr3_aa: CASSLGQGAVNTEAFF; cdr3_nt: TGTGCCAGCAGCTTGGGACAGGGGGCTGTTAACACTGAAGCTTTCTTT
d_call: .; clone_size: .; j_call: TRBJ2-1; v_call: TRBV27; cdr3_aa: CASSKAGSYNEQFF; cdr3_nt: TGTGCCAGCAGTAAAGCGGGCTCCTACAATGAGCAGTTCTTC
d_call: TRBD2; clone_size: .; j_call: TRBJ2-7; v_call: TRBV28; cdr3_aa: CASRPGTSGGADEQYF; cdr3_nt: TGTGCCAGCAGACCCGGGACTAGCGGGGGGGCAGACGAGCAGTACTTC
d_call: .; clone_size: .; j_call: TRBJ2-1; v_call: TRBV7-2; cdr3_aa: CASSFLPVGVFF; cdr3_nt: TGTGCCAGCAGCTTCCTCCCAGTGGGCGTGTTCTTC
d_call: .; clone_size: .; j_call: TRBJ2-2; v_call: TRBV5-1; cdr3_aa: CASSLGRGLFAF; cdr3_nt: TGCGCCAGCAGCTTGGGACGAGGCCTCTTTGCTTTT
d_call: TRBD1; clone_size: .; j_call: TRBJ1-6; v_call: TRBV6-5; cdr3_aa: CASSYFGTGDSPLHF; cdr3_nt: TGTGCCAGCAGTTACTTCGGGACAGGGGATTCACCCCTCCACTTT
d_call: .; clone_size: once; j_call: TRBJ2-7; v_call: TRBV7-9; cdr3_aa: CASSLQGFGSYEQYF; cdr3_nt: TGTGCCAGCAGTCTTCAGGGTTTCGGCTCCTACGAGCAGTACTTC
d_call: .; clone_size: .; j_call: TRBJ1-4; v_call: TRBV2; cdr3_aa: CASSELATNEKLFF; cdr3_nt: TGTGCCAGCAGTGAACTGGCAACTAATGAAAAACTGTTTTTT
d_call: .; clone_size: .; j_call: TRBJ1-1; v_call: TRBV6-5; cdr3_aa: CTCKGGQWENTEAFF; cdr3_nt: TGTACCTGTAAGGGAGGACAATGGGAGAACACTGAAGCTTTCTTT
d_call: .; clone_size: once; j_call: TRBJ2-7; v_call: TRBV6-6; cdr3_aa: CASSYSNQYEGEQYF; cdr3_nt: TGTGCCAGCAGTTACTCGAATCAATACGAGGGGGAGCAGTACTTC
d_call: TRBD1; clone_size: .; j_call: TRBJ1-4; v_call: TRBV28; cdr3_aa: CASSGQGLGGEKLFF; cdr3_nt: TGTGCCAGCAGTGGACAGGGTCTGGGTGGCGAAAAACTGTTTTTT
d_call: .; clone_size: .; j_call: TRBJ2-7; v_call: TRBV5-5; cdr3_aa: CASSFTGTEQYF; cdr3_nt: TGTGCCAGCAGCTTCACCGGGACGGAACAGTACTTC
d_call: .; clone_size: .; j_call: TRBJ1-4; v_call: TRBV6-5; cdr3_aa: CASRTLQGYNEKLFF; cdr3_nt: TGTGCCAGCAGGACATTACAGGGATACAATGAAAAACTGTTTTTT
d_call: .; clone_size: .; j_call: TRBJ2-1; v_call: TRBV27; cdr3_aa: CASSSLNEQFF; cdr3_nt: TGTGCCAGCAGTTCGTTAAATGAGCAGTTCTTC
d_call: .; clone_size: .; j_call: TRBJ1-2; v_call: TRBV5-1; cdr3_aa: CASSPKTETGDGYTF; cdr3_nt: TGCGCCAGCAGCCCCAAAACAGAGACAGGCGATGGCTACACCTTC
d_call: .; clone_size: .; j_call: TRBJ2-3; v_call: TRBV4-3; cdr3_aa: CASSQDRTSTDTQYF; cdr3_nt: TGCGCCAGCAGCCAAGATCGAACTAGCACAGATACGCAGTATTTT
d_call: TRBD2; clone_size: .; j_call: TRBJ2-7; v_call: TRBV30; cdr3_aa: CAWSVGGRDYEQYF; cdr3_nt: TGTGCCTGGAGTGTGGGGGGGAGGGATTACGAGCAGTACTTC
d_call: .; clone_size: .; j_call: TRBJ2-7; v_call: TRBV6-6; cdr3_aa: CASSYSKQAYEQYF; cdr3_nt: TGTGCCAGCAGTTACTCGAAGCAGGCCTACGAGCAGTACTTC
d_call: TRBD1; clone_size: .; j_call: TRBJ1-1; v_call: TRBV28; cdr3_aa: CASSLKGAMNTEAFF; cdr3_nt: TGTGCCAGCAGTTTAAAGGGGGCGATGAACACTGAAGCTTTCTTT
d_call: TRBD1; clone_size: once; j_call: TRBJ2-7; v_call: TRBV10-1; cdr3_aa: CASSESGTGGYEQYF; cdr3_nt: TGCGCCAGCAGTGAGAGCGGGACAGGGGGCTACGAGCAGTACTTC
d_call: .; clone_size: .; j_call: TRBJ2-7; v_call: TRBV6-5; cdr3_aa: CASSPSANYEQYF; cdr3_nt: TGTGCCAGCAGTCCTTCCGCCAACTACGAGCAGTACTTC
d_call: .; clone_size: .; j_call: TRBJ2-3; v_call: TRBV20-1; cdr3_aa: CSAGPRGAQYF; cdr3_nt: TGCAGTGCTGGCCCTAGAGGGGCGCAGTATTTT
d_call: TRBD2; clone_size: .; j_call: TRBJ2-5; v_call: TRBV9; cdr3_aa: CASSVGGRGTQYF; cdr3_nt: TGTGCCAGCAGCGTAGGAGGGAGGGGGACCCAGTACTTC
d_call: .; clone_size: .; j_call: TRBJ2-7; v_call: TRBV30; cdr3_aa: CAWGSNSYEQYF; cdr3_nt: TGTGCCTGGGGGTCCAACTCCTACGAGCAGTACTTC
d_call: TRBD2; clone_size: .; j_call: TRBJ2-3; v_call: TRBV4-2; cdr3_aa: CASSQDRASGGHTDTQYF; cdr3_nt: TGTGCCAGCAGCCAAGATCGGGCTAGCGGGGGCCACACAGATACGCAGTATTTT
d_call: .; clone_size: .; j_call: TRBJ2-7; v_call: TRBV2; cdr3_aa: CASRGDSGEQYF; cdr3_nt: TGTGCCAGCAGGGGGGACTCCGGAGAGCAGTACTTC
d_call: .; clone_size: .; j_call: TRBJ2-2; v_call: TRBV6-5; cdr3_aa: CASNRETRNTGELFF; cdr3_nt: TGTGCCAGCAACAGGGAAACAAGGAACACCGGGGAGCTGTTTTTT